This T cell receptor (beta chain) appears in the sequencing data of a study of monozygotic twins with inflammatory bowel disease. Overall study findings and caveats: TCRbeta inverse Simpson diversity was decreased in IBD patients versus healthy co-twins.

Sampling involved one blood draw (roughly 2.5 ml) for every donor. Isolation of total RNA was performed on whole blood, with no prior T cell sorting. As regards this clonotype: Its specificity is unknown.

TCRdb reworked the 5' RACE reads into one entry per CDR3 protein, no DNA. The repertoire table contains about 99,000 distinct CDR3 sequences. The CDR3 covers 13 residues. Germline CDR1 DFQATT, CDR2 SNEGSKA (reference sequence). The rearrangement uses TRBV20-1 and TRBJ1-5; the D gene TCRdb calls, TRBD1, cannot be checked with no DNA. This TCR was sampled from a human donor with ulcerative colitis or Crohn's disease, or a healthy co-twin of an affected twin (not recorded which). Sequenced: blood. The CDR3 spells CSARAGTNQPQHF.